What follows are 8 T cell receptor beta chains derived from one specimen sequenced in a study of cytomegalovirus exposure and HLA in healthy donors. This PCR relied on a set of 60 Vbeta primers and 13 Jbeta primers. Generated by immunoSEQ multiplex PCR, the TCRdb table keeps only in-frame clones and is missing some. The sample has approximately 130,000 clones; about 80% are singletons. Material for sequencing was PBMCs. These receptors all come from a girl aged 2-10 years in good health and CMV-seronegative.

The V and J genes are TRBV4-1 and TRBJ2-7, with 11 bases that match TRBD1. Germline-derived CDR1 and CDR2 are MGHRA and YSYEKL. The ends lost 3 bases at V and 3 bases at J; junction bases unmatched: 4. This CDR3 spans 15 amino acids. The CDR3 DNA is TGCGCCAGCAGCCATATCGGGACAGGGGGCTACGAGCAGTACTTC. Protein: CASSHIGTGGYEQYF.

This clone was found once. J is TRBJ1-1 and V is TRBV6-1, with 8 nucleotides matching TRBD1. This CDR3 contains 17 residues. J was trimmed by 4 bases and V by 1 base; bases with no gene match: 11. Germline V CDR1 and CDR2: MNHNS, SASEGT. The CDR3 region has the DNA TGTGCCAGCAGTGAAGGTGGTAGCAGGGGGCTAGGCACTGAAGCTTTCTTT. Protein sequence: CASSEGGSRGLGTEAFF.

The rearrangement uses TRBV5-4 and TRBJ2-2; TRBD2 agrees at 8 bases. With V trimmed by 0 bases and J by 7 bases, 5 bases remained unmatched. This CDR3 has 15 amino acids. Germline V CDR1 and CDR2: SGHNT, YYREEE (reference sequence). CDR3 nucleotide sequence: TGTGCCAGCAGCTTGGGGCGGGGGGTTCACGGGGAGCTGTTTTTT. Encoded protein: CASSLGRGVHGELFF. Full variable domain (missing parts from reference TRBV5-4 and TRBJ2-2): ETGVTQSPTHLIKTRGQQVTLRCSSQSGHNTVSWYQQALGQGPQFIFQYYREEENGRGNFPPRFSGLQFPNYSSELNVNALELDDSALYLCASSLGRGVHGELFFGEGSRLTVL.

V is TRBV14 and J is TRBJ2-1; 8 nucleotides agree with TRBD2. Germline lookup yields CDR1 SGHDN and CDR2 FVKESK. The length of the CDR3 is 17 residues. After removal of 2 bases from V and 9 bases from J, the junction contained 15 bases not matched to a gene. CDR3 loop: CASSQTTGLAQEGEQFF. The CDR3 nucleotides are TGTGCCAGCAGCCAAACTACAGGACTAGCACAAGAGGGTGAGCAGTTCTTC. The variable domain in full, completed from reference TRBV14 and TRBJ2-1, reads EAGVTQFPSHSVIEKGQTVTLRCDPISGHDNLYWYRRVMGKEIKFLLHFVKESKQDESGMPNNRFLAERTGGTYSTLKVQPAELEDSGVYFCASSQTTGLAQEGEQFFGPGTRLTVL.

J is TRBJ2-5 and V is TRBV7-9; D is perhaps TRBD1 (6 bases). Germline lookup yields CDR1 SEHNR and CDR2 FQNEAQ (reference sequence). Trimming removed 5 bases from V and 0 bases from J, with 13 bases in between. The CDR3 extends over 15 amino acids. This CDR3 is CASSAWDKYQETQYF. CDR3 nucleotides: TGTGCCAGCAGCGCCTGGGACAAATACCAAGAGACCCAGTACTTC.

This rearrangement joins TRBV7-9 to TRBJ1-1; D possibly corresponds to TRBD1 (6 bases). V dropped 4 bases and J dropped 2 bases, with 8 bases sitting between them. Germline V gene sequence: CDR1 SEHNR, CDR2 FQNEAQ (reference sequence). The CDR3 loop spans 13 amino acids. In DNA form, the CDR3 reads TGTGCCAGCAGCTCACAGGGTAACACTGAAGCTTTCTTT. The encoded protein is CASSSQGNTEAFF.

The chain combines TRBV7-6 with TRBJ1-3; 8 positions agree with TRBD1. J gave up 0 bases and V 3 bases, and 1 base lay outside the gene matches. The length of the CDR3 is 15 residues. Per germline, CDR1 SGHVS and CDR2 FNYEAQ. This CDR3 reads CASSFTGGSGNTIYF. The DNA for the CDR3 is TGTGCCAGCAGCTTTACAGGGGGCTCTGGAAACACCATATATTTT.

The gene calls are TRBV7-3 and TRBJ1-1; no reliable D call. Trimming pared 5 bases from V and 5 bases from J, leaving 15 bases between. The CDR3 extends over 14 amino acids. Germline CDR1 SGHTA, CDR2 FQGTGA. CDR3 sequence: CASSRTSGRTEAFF. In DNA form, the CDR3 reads TGTGCCAGCAGCCGGACTTCCGGTCGGACTGAAGCTTTCTTT.